Presented here are 3 T cell receptor beta chains from one specimen sequenced in a study of blood T cell repertoires in COVID-19. Clones were read by immunoSEQ multiplex PCR, and TCRdb kept only the in-frame ones, dropping some. The table lists approximately 90,000 clones, 70% to 90% of them singletons. The sample comprised peripheral blood. These receptor sequences come from a woman of 80 years or more with acute or convalescent COVID-19.

The chain has TRBV4-1 and TRBJ2-1; D is possibly TRBD2 (5 bases). Trimming left V 4 bases short and J 9 bases short, with 13 bases between. This CDR3 contains 13 residues. Germline assignment: CDR1 MGHRA and CDR2 YSYEKL. The chain's CDR3 is CASSPAGQFEQFF. The CDR3 DNA is TGCGCCAGCAGCCCGGCGGGCCAGTTTGAGCAGTTCTTC.

This chain uses TRBV9 with TRBJ1-1, with D possibly matching TRBD1 (5 bases). Germline-derived CDR1 and CDR2 are SGDLS and YYNGEE. The CDR3 has 16 residues. V was pared by 3 bases and J by 0 bases, with 15 bases between. CDR3 loop: CASSDRMGNVNTEAFF. The CDR3 coding sequence is TGTGCCAGCAGCGACAGGATGGGGAATGTGAACACTGAAGCTTTCTTT.

This clone occurred once. The chain uses TRBV18 and TRBJ1-4; D might be TRBD1 (6 bases). V dropped 3 bases and J dropped 3 bases, with 11 bases sitting between them. The V gene's germline CDR1 is KGHSH and CDR2 LQKENI. The CDR3 runs 15 residues. The CDR3 here is CASSPTDSSNEKLFF. CDR3 sequence (DNA): TGTGCCAGCTCACCGACGGACAGCTCTAATGAAAAACTGTTTTTT.